This paragraph covers one T cell receptor beta chain sequence. This CDR3 region has 13 residues. V gave up 5 bases and J gave up 0 bases, with 5 bases separating them. The source of the sample is a study of blood T cell repertoires in COVID-19. Study background: COVID-19 samples collected from the United States, Italy and Spain covered acute and convalescent phases. In each case, the material was cDNA or gDNA derived from T cells, B-cell-depleted T cells, or PBMCs.

How the authors handled the data: Amplifying reference gene primers gave estimates of nucleated cell counts. Repertoires were generated with immunoSEQ multiplex PCR, while TCRdb's copy carries only in-frame clones and drops some. From that table come the V and J calls and clone size; the DNA was used to work out D and trimming. The sample has about 120,000 clones, around four fifths seen once. This chain joins TRBV12-3 or TRBV12-4 and TRBJ1-5; D remains unclear. The sample taken for sequencing was peripheral blood. This clonotype originated in a man aged 30 to 45 with acute or convalescent COVID-19. CDR3 nucleotide sequence: TGTGCCAGCAGTCTAAATAGCAATCAGCCCCAGCATTTT. Protein sequence: CASSLNSNQPQHF.